This passage covers 5 T cell receptor beta chains from one sample sequenced in a study of blood T cell repertoires in COVID-19. TCRdb's table, derived via immunoSEQ multiplex PCR, lists solely in-frame clones and lacks some. The sample carries about 59,000 clones, around four fifths recorded once. Material: peripheral blood. These receptors were collected from a man between 60 and 75 years old with COVID-19, enrolled during active disease.

V is TRBV3-1 (or the pseudogene TRBV3-2) and J is TRBJ1-5; the D gene is possibly TRBD1 (5 bases). Germline values: CDR1 LGHDT, CDR2 YNNKEL (reference sequence). V was pared by 4 bases and J by 3 bases, with 10 bases between. This CDR3 comprises 14 residues. The CDR3 nucleotides are TGTGCCAGCAGCCCGGCGGGGGACAATCAGCCCCAGCATTTT. Its translation: CASSPAGDNQPQHF.

The chain couples TRBV6-1 to TRBJ2-3, with a tentative D call TRBD2 (7 bases). Germline CDR1 MNHNS, CDR2 SASEGT. The CDR3 length is 16 residues. Trimming took 4 bases from V and 4 from J, leaving 18 bases between them. The CDR3 spells CASSGTFGGQADTQYF. The DNA of the CDR3 is TGTGCCAGCAGTGGAACTTTCGGGGGGCAAGCAGATACGCAGTATTTT.

This chain uses TRBV25-1 with TRBJ2-2; maybe TRBD2 (6 bases). V lost 2 bases, J lost 4 bases, and 17 bases lay in between. The CDR3 sequence is 17 residues long. CDR1 and CDR2 from the germline V gene are MGHDK and SYGVNS. In DNA form, the CDR3 reads TGTGCCAGCAGTGAAATCTCCAGGGCGCGGGGCACCGGGGAGCTGTTTTTT. It codes for CASSEISRARGTGELFF.

The V and J genes are TRBV5-1 and TRBJ2-2; D might be TRBD2 (6 bases). Germline loops: CDR1 SGHRS, CDR2 YFSETQ. V shed 0 bases and J shed 6 bases, with 12 bases lying between them. There are 15 residues in the CDR3. The CDR3 nucleotides are TGCGCCAGCAGCTTGGACGGGAGAGGGGCCGGGGAGCTGTTTTTT. It is translated as CASSLDGRGAGELFF.

The rearrangement joins TRBV27 to TRBJ1-3, with D unclear. CDR1 MNHEY and CDR2 SMNVEV come from the germline V gene (reference sequence). V lost 4 bases, J lost 6 bases, and 16 bases lay in between. CDR3 length equals 15 residues. CDR3 in amino acids: CASSSMRGIINTIYF. The DNA for the CDR3 is TGTGCCAGCAGTTCTATGCGGGGAATAATAAACACCATATATTTT.